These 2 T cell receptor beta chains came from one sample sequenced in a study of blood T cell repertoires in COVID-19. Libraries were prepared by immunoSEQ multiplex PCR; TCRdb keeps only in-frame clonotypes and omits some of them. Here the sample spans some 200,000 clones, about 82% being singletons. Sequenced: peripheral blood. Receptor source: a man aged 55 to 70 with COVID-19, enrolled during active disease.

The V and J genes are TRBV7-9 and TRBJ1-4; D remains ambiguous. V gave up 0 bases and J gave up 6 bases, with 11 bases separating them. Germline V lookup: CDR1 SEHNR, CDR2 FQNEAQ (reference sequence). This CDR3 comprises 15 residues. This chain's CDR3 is CASSLARLKDEKLFF. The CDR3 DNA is TGTGCCAGCAGCTTAGCCCGACTTAAGGATGAAAAACTGTTTTTT. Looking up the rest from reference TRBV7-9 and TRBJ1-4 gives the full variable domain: DTGVSQNPRHKITKRGQNVTFRCDPISEHNRLYWYRQTLGQGPEFLTYFQNEAQLEKSRLLSDRFSAERPKGSFSTLEIQRTEQGDSAMYLCASSLARLKDEKLFFGSGTQLSVL.

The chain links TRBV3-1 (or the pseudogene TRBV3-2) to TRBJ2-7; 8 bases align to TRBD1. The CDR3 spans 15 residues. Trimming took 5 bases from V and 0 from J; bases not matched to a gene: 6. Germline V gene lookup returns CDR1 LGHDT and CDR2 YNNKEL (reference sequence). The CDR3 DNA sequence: TGTGCCAGCAGCTTCCAGGGGGCCAGCTCCTACGAGCAGTACTTC. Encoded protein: CASSFQGASSYEQYF.